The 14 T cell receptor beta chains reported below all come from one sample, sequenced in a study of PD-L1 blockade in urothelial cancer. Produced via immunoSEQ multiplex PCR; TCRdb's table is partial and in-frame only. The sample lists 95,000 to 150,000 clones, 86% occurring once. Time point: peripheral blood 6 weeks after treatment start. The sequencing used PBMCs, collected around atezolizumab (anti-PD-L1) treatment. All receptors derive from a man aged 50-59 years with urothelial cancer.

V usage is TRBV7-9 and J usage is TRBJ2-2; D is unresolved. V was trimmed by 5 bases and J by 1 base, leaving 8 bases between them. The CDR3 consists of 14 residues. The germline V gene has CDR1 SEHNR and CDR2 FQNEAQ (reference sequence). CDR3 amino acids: CASSIRQNTGELFF. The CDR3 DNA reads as TGTGCCAGCAGCATTAGACAGAACACCGGGGAGCTGTTTTTT. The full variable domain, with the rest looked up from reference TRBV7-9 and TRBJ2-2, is DTGVSQNPRHKITKRGQNVTFRCDPISEHNRLYWYRQTLGQGPEFLTYFQNEAQLEKSRLLSDRFSAERPKGSFSTLEIQRTEQGDSAMYLCASSIRQNTGELFFGEGSRLTVL.

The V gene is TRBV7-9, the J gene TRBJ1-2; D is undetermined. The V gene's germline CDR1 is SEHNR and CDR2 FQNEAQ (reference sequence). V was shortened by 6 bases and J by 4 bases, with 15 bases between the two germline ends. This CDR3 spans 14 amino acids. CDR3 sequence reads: CASSLQSAGYGYTF. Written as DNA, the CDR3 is TGTGCCAGCAGTCTTCAGTCGGCAGGCTATGGCTACACCTTC.

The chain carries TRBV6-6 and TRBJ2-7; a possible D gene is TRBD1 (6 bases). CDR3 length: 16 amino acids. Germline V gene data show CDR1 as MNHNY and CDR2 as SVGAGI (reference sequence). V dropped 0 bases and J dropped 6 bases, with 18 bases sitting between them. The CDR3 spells CASSYSKGRGYGEQYF. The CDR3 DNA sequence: TGTGCCAGCAGTTACTCGAAGGGCAGGGGCTATGGCGAGCAGTACTTC.

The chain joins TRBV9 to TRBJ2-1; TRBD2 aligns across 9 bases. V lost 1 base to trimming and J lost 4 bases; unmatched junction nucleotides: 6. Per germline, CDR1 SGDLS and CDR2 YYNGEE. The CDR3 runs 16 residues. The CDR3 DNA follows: TGTGCCAGCAGCGTAAAGGCGGGGGGGATTTACAATGAGCAGTTCTTC. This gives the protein CASSVKAGGIYNEQFF.

The CDR3 spells CASSLREKAYEQYF. As DNA, the CDR3 is TGTGCCAGTAGTCTCCGGGAGAAGGCCTACGAGCAGTACTTC. V and J are TRBV19 and TRBJ2-7; D is possibly TRBD2 (6 bases). Germline loops: CDR1 LNHDA, CDR2 SQIVND (reference sequence). This CDR3 region has 14 residues. Trimming removed 5 bases at V and 2 bases at J, with 13 bases between.

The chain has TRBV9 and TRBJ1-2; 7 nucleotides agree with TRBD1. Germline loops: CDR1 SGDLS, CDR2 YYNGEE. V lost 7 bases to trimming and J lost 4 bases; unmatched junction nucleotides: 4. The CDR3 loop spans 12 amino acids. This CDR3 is CASWRDSYGYTF. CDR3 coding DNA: TGTGCCAGCTGGCGGGACAGCTATGGCTACACCTTC.

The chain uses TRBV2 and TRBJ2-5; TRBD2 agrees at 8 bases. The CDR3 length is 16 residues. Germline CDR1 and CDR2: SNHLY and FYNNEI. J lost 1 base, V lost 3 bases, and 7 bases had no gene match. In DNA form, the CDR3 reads TGTGCCAGCAGTGAGGCGGCTAGCGGGCGCCAAGAGACCCAGTACTTC. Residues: CASSEAASGRQETQYF.

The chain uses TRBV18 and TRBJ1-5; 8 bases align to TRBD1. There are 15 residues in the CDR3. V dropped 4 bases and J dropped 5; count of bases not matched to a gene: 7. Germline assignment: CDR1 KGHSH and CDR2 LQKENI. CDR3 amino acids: CASSQGQATHQPQHF. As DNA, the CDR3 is TGTGCCAGCTCACAGGGACAGGCGACTCATCAGCCCCAGCATTTT.

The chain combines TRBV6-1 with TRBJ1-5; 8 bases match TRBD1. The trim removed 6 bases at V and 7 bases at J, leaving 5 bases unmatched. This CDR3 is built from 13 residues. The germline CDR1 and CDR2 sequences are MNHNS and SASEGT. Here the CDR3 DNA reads TGTGCCAGCAGACCGACAGGGGAGCAGCCCCAGCATTTT. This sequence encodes CASRPTGEQPQHF.

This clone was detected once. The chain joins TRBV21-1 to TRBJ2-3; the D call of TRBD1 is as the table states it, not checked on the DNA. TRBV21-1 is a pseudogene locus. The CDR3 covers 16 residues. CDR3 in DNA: TGTGCCAGCAGCAACCGGGACAGTCCTAGCACAGATACGCAGTATTTT. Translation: CASSNRDSPSTDTQYF.

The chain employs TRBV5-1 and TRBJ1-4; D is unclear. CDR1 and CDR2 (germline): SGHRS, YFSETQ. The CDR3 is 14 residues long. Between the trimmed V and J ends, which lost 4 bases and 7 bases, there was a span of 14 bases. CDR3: CASSQTYGGEKLFF. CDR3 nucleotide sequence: TGCGCCAGCAGCCAAACGTACGGCGGTGAAAAACTGTTTTTT. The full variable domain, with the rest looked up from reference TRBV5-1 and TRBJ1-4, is KAGVTQTPRYLIKTRGQQVTLSCSPISGHRSVSWYQQTPGQGLQFLFEYFSETQRNKGNFPGRFSGRQFSNSRSEMNVSTLELGDSALYLCASSQTYGGEKLFFGSGTQLSVL.

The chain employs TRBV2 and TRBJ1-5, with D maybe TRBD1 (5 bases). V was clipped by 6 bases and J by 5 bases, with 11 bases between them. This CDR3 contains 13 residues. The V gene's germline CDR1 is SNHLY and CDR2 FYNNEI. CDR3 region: CASSAGLDQPQHF. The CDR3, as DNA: TGTGCCAGCAGCGCAGGGCTGGATCAGCCCCAGCATTTT.

The CDR3 DNA sequence: TGTGCCAGCAGATTCTCGGCGACAGGGCCTAGCAATCAGCCCCAGCATTTT. This codes for CASRFSATGPSNQPQHF. The V and J genes are TRBV27 and TRBJ1-5; 7 nucleotides align to TRBD1. CDR1 is MNHEY and CDR2 is SMNVEV in the germline V gene (reference sequence). V lost 6 bases, J lost 0 bases, and 11 bases stayed unmatched. There are 17 residues in the CDR3.

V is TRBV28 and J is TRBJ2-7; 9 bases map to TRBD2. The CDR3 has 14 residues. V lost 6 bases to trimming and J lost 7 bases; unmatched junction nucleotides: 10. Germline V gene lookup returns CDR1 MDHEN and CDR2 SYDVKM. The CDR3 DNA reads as TGTGCCAGCAGGCGTAGCGGGAGTATTCCTGAGCAGTACTTC. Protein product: CASRRSGSIPEQYF.